This T cell receptor (beta chain) was documented in a study of T cell clonality in common variable immunodeficiency. Findings and limits, study-wide: Compared with healthy controls, CVID subjects showed increased TCRbeta clonality, mostly in about a third. Common variable immunodeficiency TCR beta sequences reportedly had fewer deletions and N-nucleotide insertions.

This clone has a handful of counts. The target antigen is unknown. The read is 3 residues too short to cover the CDR3 end, so that end is filled in from the germline J gene. Profiling relied on immunoSEQ multiplex PCR, and the TCRdb table lists in-frame clones only, not all of them. In total the sample includes 30,000 or so clones, none of them seen once. This CDR3 comprises 15 residues. CDR1 and CDR2 from the germline V gene are SNHLY and FYNNEI. V lost 6 bases and J lost 3; bases outside the gene matches: 8. Source material: peripheral blood mononuclear cells. The rearrangement joins TRBV2 to TRBJ2-7; TRBD2 matches 10 bases. The TCR originated in a human donor with common variable immunodeficiency. CDR3 DNA (partial): TGTGCCAGCAGCAAGTCTAGCGGGGGTGGCTACGAG. Protein: CASSKSSGGGYE. The entire CDR3 protein is CASSKSSGGGYEQYF.